These 3 T cell receptor beta chains were sequenced from one sample in a study of blood T cell repertoires in COVID-19. Clones were sequenced by immunoSEQ multiplex PCR, and TCRdb holds only the in-frame ones, with some missing. The sample consists of roughly 190,000 clones, 76% of them appearing once. The sample consisted of PBMCs or T cells enriched from blood (not recorded which). All receptors derive from a woman between 45 and 60 years old with acute COVID-19.

V gene TRBV10-3 combines with J gene TRBJ1-2; 7 bases agree with TRBD1. CDR1 is ENHRY and CDR2 is SYGVKD in the germline V gene. CDR3 length equals 18 residues. Trimming cost V 6 bases and J 0 bases; bases outside gene matches: 16. CDR3 loop: CAISSTGSSEISNYGYTF. The CDR3 nucleotides read TGTGCCATCAGCTCGACAGGGTCTTCTGAAATCTCTAACTATGGCTACACCTTC.

This clone was detected only a few times. This chain links TRBV6-5 with TRBJ1-6; the D gene is possibly TRBD1 (5 bases). CDR3 length: 14 amino acids. Trimming stripped 5 bases from V and 10 bases from J, with 15 bases between. Germline loops: CDR1 MNHEY, CDR2 SVGAGI. The CDR3 here is CASSLKTGESPLHF. DNA of the CDR3: TGTGCCAGCAGTCTAAAAACGGGGGAGTCACCCCTCCACTTT.

The CDR3 bases are TGTGCCAGCAGCTCTCACAGGTTGGCCCTTAACTATGGCTACACCTTC. As protein: CASSSHRLALNYGYTF. The V call is TRBV28, the J call TRBJ1-2; a weak D match, TRBD1 (5 bases). V gave up 6 bases and J gave up 1 base, with 18 bases separating them. The CDR3 contains 16 residues. Germline V gives CDR1 MDHEN, CDR2 SYDVKM.